These 4 T cell receptor beta chains originate from one sample sequenced in a study of identical twins. TCRdb reprocessed the 5' RACE reads with MiXCR, giving one entry per CDR3 protein. Of roughly 700,000 distinct CDR3 sequences in the sample, over 8.5% are singletons; the top ten hold around 0.95%. This sample also appeared in a second study, on yellow fever vaccine responses in identical twins.

Sequencing used PBMCs. Receptors were obtained from a woman aged 18-30 years in good health.

The chain combines TRBV7-9 with TRBJ2-5; TRBD2 matches 7 bases. Trimming took 1 base from V and 5 from J; bases not matched to a gene: 10. Germline CDR1 and CDR2: SEHNR and FQNEAQ (reference sequence). The CDR3 contains 16 residues. CDR3 nucleotides: TGTGCCAGCAGCTTAGAGCAAGGACTAGTGAAGGAGACCCAGTACTTC. It translates to CASSLEQGLVKETQYF.

This clonotype was seen a few times. This rearrangement joins TRBV28 to TRBJ1-6; TRBD1 matches 7 bases. V lost 6 bases to trimming and J lost 7 bases; unmatched junction nucleotides: 12. The CDR3 contains 16 residues. Germline CDR1 and CDR2: MDHEN and SYDVKM. CDR3 sequence: CASRTARQGRNSPLHF. DNA of the CDR3: TGTGCCAGCAGAACCGCAAGACAGGGTCGGAATTCACCCCTCCACTTT.

There are a few counts of this clonotype. J is TRBJ2-3 and V is TRBV29-1; D gene unclear. CDR1 SQVTM and CDR2 ANQGSEA come from the germline V gene. V dropped 3 bases and J dropped 4 bases, with 14 bases sitting between them. The CDR3 has 14 amino acids. The CDR3 bases are TGCAGCGTTGATTCTCTTGAGTTTTCAGATACGCAGTATTTT. This codes for CSVDSLEFSDTQYF.

Ten or more counts support this clonotype. The J gene is TRBJ2-3, the V gene TRBV20-1, with TRBD2 as a possible D gene (6 bases). The ends were cut back, 4 bases at V and 0 bases at J, with 14 bases in the middle. Germline CDR1 DFQATT, CDR2 SNEGSKA (reference sequence). CDR3 length: 15 residues. The CDR3 loop is CSAMRAGFSTDTQYF. CDR3 coding DNA: TGCAGTGCTATGCGGGCGGGATTCAGCACAGATACGCAGTATTTT.